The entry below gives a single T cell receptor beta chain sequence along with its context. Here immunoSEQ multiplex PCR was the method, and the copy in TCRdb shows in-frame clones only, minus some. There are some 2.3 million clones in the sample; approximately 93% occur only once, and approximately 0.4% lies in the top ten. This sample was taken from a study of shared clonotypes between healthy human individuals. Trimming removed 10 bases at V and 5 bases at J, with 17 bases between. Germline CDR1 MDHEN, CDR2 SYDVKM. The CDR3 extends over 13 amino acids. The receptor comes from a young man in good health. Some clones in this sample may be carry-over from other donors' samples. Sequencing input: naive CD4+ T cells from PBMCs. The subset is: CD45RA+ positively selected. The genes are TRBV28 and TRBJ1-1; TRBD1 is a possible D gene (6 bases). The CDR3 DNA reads TGTGCCACCCAAGGGGGGCAGGGGACTGAAGCTTTCTTT. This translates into CATQGGQGTEAFF.